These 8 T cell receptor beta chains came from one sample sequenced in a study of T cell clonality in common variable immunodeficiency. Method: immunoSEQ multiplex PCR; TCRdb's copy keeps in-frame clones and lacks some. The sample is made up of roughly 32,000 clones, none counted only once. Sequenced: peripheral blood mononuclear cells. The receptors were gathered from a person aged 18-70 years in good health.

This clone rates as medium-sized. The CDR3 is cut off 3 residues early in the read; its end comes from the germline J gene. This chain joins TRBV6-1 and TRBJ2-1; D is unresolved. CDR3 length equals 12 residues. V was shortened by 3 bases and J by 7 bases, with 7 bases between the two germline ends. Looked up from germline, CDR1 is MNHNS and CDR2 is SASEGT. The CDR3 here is CASSDPGNEQFF. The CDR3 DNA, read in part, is TGTGCCAGCAGTGACCCCGGGAATGAG.

Incomplete CDR3 DNA: TGTGCCAGCAGCTTCTGGGACTCACAAGAGACC. Protein product: CASSFWDSQET. The full CDR3 protein is CASSFWDSQETQYF. The genes are TRBV11-3 and TRBJ2-5; D may be TRBD2 (6 bases). The sequenced fragment ends 3 residues before the CDR3 boundary, so the rest is inferred from the germline J gene. Germline lookup yields CDR1 SGHNT and CDR2 YENEEA. The length of the CDR3 is 14 residues. V was cut by 3 bases and J by 2 bases, with 10 bases left in between.

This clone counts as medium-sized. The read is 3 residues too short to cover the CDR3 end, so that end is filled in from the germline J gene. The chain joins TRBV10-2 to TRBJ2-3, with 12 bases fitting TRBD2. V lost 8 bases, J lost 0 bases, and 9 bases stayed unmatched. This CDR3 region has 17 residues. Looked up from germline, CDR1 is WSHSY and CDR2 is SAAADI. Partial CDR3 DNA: TGCGCCAGCTATCTAGCGGGAGGGGTTTGGAGCACAGATACG. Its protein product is CASYLAGGVWSTDT. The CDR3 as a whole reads CASYLAGGVWSTDTQYF.

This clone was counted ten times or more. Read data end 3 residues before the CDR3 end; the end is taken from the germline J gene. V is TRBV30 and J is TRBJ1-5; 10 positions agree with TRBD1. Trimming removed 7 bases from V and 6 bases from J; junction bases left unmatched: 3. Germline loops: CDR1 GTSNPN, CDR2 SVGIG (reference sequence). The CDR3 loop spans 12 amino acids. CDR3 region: CASGQGGQPQHF. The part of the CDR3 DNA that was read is TGTGCCTCTGGACAGGGGGGTCAGCCC.

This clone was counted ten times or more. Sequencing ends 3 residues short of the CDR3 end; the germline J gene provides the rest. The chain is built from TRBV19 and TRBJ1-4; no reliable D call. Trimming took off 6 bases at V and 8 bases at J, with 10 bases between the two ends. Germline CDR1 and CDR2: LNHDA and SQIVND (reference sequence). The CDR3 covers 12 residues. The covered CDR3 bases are TGTGCCAGTAGCCCTCCTCTGGAAAAA. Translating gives CASSPPLEK. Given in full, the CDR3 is CASSPPLEKLFF.

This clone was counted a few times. Partial CDR3 DNA: TGTGCCAGCATCTCGTTGGGGGCGGGAAATTCACCA. This codes for CASISLGAGNSP. The whole CDR3 sequence reads CASISLGAGNSPLFF. The chain couples TRBV2 to TRBJ1-4; D may be TRBD1 (6 bases). The read terminates 3 residues before the CDR3 end, so the remaining end is supplied by the germline J gene. There are 15 residues in the CDR3. CDR1 and CDR2 from the germline V gene are SNHLY and FYNNEI.

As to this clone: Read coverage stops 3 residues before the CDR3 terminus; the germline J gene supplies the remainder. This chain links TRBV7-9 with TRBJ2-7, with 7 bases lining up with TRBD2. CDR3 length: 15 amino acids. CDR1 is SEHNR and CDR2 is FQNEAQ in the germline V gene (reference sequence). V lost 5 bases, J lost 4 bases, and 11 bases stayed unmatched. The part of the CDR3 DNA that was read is TGTGCCAGCAGCCCCCCAGCTAGCGGAGGATACGAG. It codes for CASSPPASGGYE. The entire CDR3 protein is CASSPPASGGYEQYF.

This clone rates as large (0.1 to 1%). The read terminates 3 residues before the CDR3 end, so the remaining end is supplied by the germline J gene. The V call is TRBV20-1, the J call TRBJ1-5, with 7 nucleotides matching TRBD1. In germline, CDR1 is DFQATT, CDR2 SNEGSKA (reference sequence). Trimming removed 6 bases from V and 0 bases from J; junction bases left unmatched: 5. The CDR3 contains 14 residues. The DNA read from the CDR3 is TGCAGTGCGTTGGGACAGATTAGCAATCAGCCC. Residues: CSALGQISNQP. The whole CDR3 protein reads CSALGQISNQPQHF.